These 2 T cell receptor beta chains were sequenced from one sample in a study of T cell repertoires in cytomegalovirus infection. One entry per CDR3 protein results from TCRdb running MiXCR on the reads. The table has about 890,000 distinct CDR3 sequences, around 32% seen once. The antigens of these receptors remain unknown. The sequencing here drew on cultured CD8+ T cells from PBMCs, taken from culture after CMV antigen stimulation. The receptors come from a human donor in good health (CMV status not recorded). Some clones in this sample may be carry-over from other donors' samples.

This sequence joins TRBV10-3 and TRBJ2-1; D not certain. CDR3 length equals 15 residues. The germline CDR1 and CDR2 sequences are ENHRY and SYGVKD. The ends were cut back, 3 bases at V and 5 bases at J, with 14 bases in the middle. The CDR3: CAISDLAEFNNEQFF. CDR3 DNA: TGTGCCATCAGTGACCTGGCGGAGTTTAACAATGAGCAGTTCTTC.

The V gene is TRBV4-1, the J gene TRBJ1-1; D remains ambiguous. The CDR3 spans 15 residues. Germline CDR1 MGHRA, CDR2 YSYEKL. The germline V and J ends were trimmed by 1 base and 8 bases, with 17 bases remaining between them. This CDR3 is CASSQGPPGVLEAFF. The DNA for the CDR3 is TGCGCCAGCAGCCAAGGCCCTCCCGGGGTTTTAGAAGCTTTCTTT.